This T cell receptor (beta chain) was observed in a study of blood T cell repertoires in COVID-19. About the research overall: Material from acute and convalescent COVID-19 was sourced from the United States, Italy and Spain.

Trimming shortened V by 0 bases and J by 4 bases, and 12 bases separated the two germline ends. The germline gives CDR1 LGHDT, CDR2 YNNKEL (reference sequence). The CDR3 is made up of 15 amino acids. Method: immunoSEQ multiplex PCR; TCRdb's copy keeps in-frame clones and lacks some. Among fewer than 300,000 clones listed, 82% were seen once. The chain uses TRBV3-1 (or the pseudogene TRBV3-2) and TRBJ2-5; possibly TRBD1 for D (5 bases). The receptor comes from a woman younger than 30 with acute or convalescent COVID-19. The material sequenced was peripheral blood. CDR3 nucleotide sequence: TGTGCCAGCAGCCAAGATTGGGCTAGGGGAGAGACCCAGTACTTC. As protein: CASSQDWARGETQYF.